This TCR beta chain emerged from a study of PD-1 blockade in classical Hodgkin lymphoma. Study in general: Nivolumab dosing for patients was 3 mg/kg, administered intravenously every 2 weeks.

Relapse was seen in all patients after autologous stem cell transplantation, and brentuximab vedotin exposure was variable. Patients showed best responses of complete response, partial response or progressive disease. TCRdb keeps only in-frame clones here, not all; method: immunoSEQ multiplex PCR. The table has some 23,000 clones, about 83% seen once. Comment on this clone: The antigen is not known.

Notes on the study in general: Complete responders' diversity at baseline resembled that of newly diagnosed patients. Significantly greater TCR diversity emerged by C4D1 in CD4+ cells but not CD8+ cells.

The CDR3 totals 16 residues. J lost 3 bases, V lost 5 bases, and 9 bases had no gene match. CDR1 is WNHNN and CDR2 is SYGVQD in the germline V gene (reference sequence). The chain joins TRBV10-1 to TRBJ1-1; 10 bases align to TRBD1. The TCR comes from a human donor with classical Hodgkin lymphoma. Sequenced here: peripheral blood mononuclear cells (PBMCs), sampled before the second cycle of nivolumab. The chain's CDR3 is CASSPGTGEIDTEAFF. Written as DNA, the CDR3 is TGCGCCAGCAGTCCCGGGACAGGGGAAATCGACACTGAAGCTTTCTTT.